This T cell receptor beta chain was captured by sequencing in a study of control samples from healthy donors and cancer patients. Here immunoSEQ multiplex PCR was the method, and the copy in TCRdb shows in-frame clones only, minus some. The table shows around 71,000 clones, with about 87% occurring only once. Germline CDR1 and CDR2: LGHDT and YNNKEL (reference sequence). V gave up 5 bases and J gave up 0 bases; unmatched junction bases: 9. The CDR3 runs to 17 residues. The origin of this receptor is a woman between 45 and 65 years old with head and neck cancer. The source material was PBMCs. This chain uses TRBV3-1 (or the pseudogene TRBV3-2) with TRBJ2-3; TRBD2 matches at 9 bases. This CDR3 reads CASSRQAGGISTDTQYF. The CDR3 DNA sequence: TGTGCCAGCAGCAGGCAAGCGGGGGGAATTAGCACAGATACGCAGTATTTT.